This T cell receptor beta chain was retrieved from a study of identical twins. This clonotype has ten or more counts. Trimming shortened V by 5 bases and J by 5 bases, and 11 bases separated the two germline ends. Germline CDR1 reads MDHEN; CDR2 reads SYDVKM. The CDR3 is 13 residues long. A single record per CDR3 protein comes from TCRdb applying MiXCR to the 5' RACE reads. The table lists 400,000 to 500,000 distinct CDR3 sequences, roughly an eighth of them singletons. In addition, the sample was reused for a study of yellow fever vaccine responses in identical twins.

The chain combines TRBV28 with TRBJ2-3; possibly TRBD2 for D (6 bases). Material for sequencing was CD4+ T cells sorted from blood. The TCR originated in a young woman in good health. The CDR3 nucleotides read TGTGCCAGCAGTCCATCCGGGGGAGATACGCAGTATTTT. Protein sequence: CASSPSGGDTQYF.